The T cell receptor beta chain described here comes from a study of cytomegalovirus exposure and HLA in healthy donors. Findings and caveats of the study: What TCR beta sequences reportedly achieved was accurate prediction of HLA-A and HLA-B alleles in most subjects. According to an earlier analysis, most TCR beta V segments yielded productive rearrangements about 90% or about 30% of the time. Versus the roughly 700-donor mean, an Asian-associated ancestry cluster reportedly showed fewer N-insertions in a later analysis.

The CDR3 has 12 residues. CDR1 and CDR2 from the germline V gene are SGHNT and YENEEA. V lost 8 bases and J 6 bases, leaving 11 bases between the germline ends. With 60 Vbeta and 13 Jbeta primers, the PCR was carried out. Libraries were prepared by immunoSEQ multiplex PCR; TCRdb keeps only in-frame clonotypes and omits some of them. This sample has about 90,000 clones, with roughly 60% found just once. Comments on this clone: Its antigen is still unknown.

The chain employs TRBV11-3 and TRBJ2-1, with D possibly matching TRBD2 (6 bases). This TCR was sampled from a woman younger than 45 in good health and CMV-seropositive. Specimen: PBMCs. Here the CDR3 reads CASGWRVNEQFF. CDR3 DNA sequence: TGTGCCAGCGGGTGGAGGGTCAATGAGCAGTTCTTC.